Shown below are 13 T cell receptor beta chains from a single sample sequenced in a study of CD8 T cells in ankylosing spondylitis. General observations from the study: Seemingly distinctive of ankylosing spondylitis blood was a TCR beta motif formed by eight highly homologous variants.

Each CDR3 protein is one row after TCRdb ran MiXCR on the 5' RACE reads. The sample consists of fewer than 500,000 distinct CDR3 sequences, about 24% of them appearing once. Their antigens remain unidentified. Material for sequencing was blood, either unsorted or a sorted T cell fraction (not recorded which). The receptors come from a male donor with ankylosing spondylitis.

The chain is built from TRBV11-2 and TRBJ2-4; TRBD1 agrees at 8 bases. CDR3 length equals 14 residues. Unmatched junction bases numbered 9, after V lost 6 bases and J lost 8 bases. Germline-derived CDR1 and CDR2 are SGHAT and FQNNGV. In DNA, the CDR3 is TGTGCCAGCAGTTATGGGACAGGTGGGGACATTCAGTACTTC. This codes for CASSYGTGGDIQYF.

V usage is TRBV19 and J usage is TRBJ2-1, with TRBD1 identical over 8 bases. Trimming took 3 bases from V and 7 from J; bases not matched to a gene: 14. The CDR3 runs 17 residues. CDR1 LNHDA and CDR2 SQIVND come from the germline V gene (reference sequence). The CDR3 spells CASSITTGQEVRNEQFF. The CDR3 DNA is TGTGCCAGTAGTATTACGACGGGACAGGAGGTACGGAATGAGCAGTTCTTC.

The J gene is TRBJ1-3, the V gene TRBV6-1; D is uncertain. This CDR3 has 13 residues. The V end lost 0 bases, the J end lost 4 bases, and 4 bases lay between the germline ends. Germline V gives CDR1 MNHNS, CDR2 SASEGT. The CDR3 DNA follows: TGTGCCAGCAGTGAAGCGCGGGGAAACACCATATATTTT. It encodes CASSEARGNTIYF.

The chain employs TRBV7-2 and TRBJ2-5; D not resolved. The CDR3 contains 14 residues. Germline V gene lookup returns CDR1 SGHTA and CDR2 FQGNSA. The V end was cut by 5 bases, the J end by 5 bases, with 15 bases between. The CDR3 is CASSQSWVDETQYF. The CDR3 nucleotides read TGTGCCAGCAGCCAGTCATGGGTGGACGAGACCCAGTACTTC.

In its sample, this clonotype was seen a few times. The V and J genes are TRBV20-1 and TRBJ2-3; 7 bases align to TRBD2. The junction had 9 bases not matched to a gene; V was cut back by 1 base and J by 14 bases. Germline V gene data show CDR1 as DFQATT and CDR2 as SNEGSKA (reference sequence). This CDR3 region has 12 residues. The chain's CDR3 is CSARGLAERAYF. The CDR3 DNA is TGCAGTGCTAGAGGTCTAGCGGAGAGGGCGTATTTT.

This clonotype was recorded at least ten times. The rearrangement joins TRBV12-3 or TRBV12-4 to TRBJ2-2, with no clear D. Trimming removed 6 bases at V and 3 bases at J, with 5 bases between. The CDR3 has 12 residues. CDR3 in DNA: TGTGCCAGCAGAGAATACACCGGGGAGCTGTTTTTT. Its protein product is CASREYTGELFF.

This clonotype was detected only a few times. V and J are TRBV10-3 and TRBJ2-7, with a tentative D call TRBD2 (5 bases). The germline V gene encodes CDR1 ENHRY and CDR2 SYGVKD. With 6 bases removed from V and 6 bases from J, the gap between germline ends came to 18 bases. This CDR3 is built from 14 residues. This CDR3 reads CAIRWETTTSEQYF. The CDR3 DNA sequence: TGTGCCATCAGGTGGGAGACAACCACCTCCGAGCAGTACTTC.

This chain connects TRBV27 to TRBJ2-7, with TRBD1 identical over 12 bases. V lost 6 bases to trimming and J lost 3 bases; unmatched junction nucleotides: 9. The CDR3 consists of 16 residues. Germline V gives CDR1 MNHEY, CDR2 SMNVEV (reference sequence). The CDR3 reads CASSRRGTGGLYEQYF. DNA for the CDR3: TGTGCCAGCAGCCGAAGGGGGACAGGGGGCCTCTACGAGCAGTACTTC.

This clonotype was seen only a few times. J is TRBJ1-4 and V is TRBV5-6; D gene ambiguous. CDR1 and CDR2 from the germline V gene are SGHDT and YYEEEE. This CDR3 has 14 residues. V lost 5 bases and J 8 bases, leaving 16 bases between the germline ends. CDR3 in amino acids: CASRSDPSGEKLFF. The CDR3 coding sequence is TGTGCCAGCAGGTCCGATCCTTCCGGAGAAAAACTGTTTTTT.

This rearrangement joins TRBV7-8 to TRBJ1-1; 10 nucleotides agree with TRBD1. Germline loops: CDR1 SGHVS, CDR2 FQNEAQ. Trimming removed 4 bases from V and 3 bases from J; junction bases left unmatched: 5. The CDR3 is made up of 15 amino acids. The CDR3 nucleotides read TGTGCCAGCAGCTCAAGACAGGGGGCTTACACTGAAGCTTTCTTT. It encodes CASSSRQGAYTEAFF.

This clonotype was counted only a few times. The chain is built from TRBV5-1 and TRBJ1-4, with a possible D match to TRBD1 (6 bases). Looked up from germline, CDR1 is SGHRS and CDR2 is YFSETQ. V was trimmed by 4 bases and J by 8 bases, leaving 12 bases between them. This CDR3 has 13 amino acids. CDR3 nucleotides: TGCGCCAGCAGCACAGACAGGACGGAAAAACTGTTTTTT. It is translated as CASSTDRTEKLFF.

This sequence joins TRBV16 and TRBJ1-1, with 8 bases that match TRBD1. This CDR3 spans 12 amino acids. Germline values: CDR1 KGHSY, CDR2 FQNENV. J gave up 10 bases and V 3 bases, and 4 bases lay outside the gene matches. CDR3 DNA sequence: TGTGCCAGCAGCCACCCTGACAGGGGAGCTTTCTTT. Encoded protein: CASSHPDRGAFF. The full variable domain, in which reference TRBV16 and TRBJ1-1 provide the parts outside the CDR3, is GEEVAQTPKHLVRGEGQKAKLYCAPIKGHSYVFWYQQVLKNEFKFLISFQNENVFDETGMPKERFSAKCLPNSPCSLEIQATKLEDSAVYFCASSHPDRGAFFGQGTRLTVV.

This rearrangement joins TRBV12-3 or TRBV12-4 to TRBJ2-5; no firm D call. V was trimmed by 3 bases and J by 2 bases, leaving 10 bases between them. This CDR3 has 14 amino acids. The CDR3 bases are TGTGCCAGCAGTTTCTGGCAGACTCAAGAGACCCAGTACTTC. Protein product: CASSFWQTQETQYF.